This T cell receptor beta chain was profiled in a study of T-cell memory formation after mild COVID-19. Study-level information: Largely donor-specific sequence clusters came from a couple of donors. Regarding the study as a whole: Memory from before infection featured some responding clones, which suggests cross-reactive memory joined. Clones that contracted from day 15 to 85 were balanced CD4/CD8, while later expanders leaned CD4+.

TCRdb redid the calling of the 5' RACE reads with MiXCR, one entry per CDR3 protein. This sample has roughly 550,000 distinct CDR3 sequences, with about 20% found just once. On this clonotype itself: What it recognizes is unknown.

This CDR3 comprises 12 residues. The V end was cut by 5 bases, the J end by 4 bases, with 5 bases between. Germline assignment: CDR1 MNHEY and CDR2 SVGAGI. The V call is TRBV6-5, the J call TRBJ2-2; no definite D call. The sequencing sample was made of PBMCs or a T cell subset sorted from them (not recorded which). The sequence was obtained from an adult woman who had mild COVID-19 (a few samples of this study predate the infection). Cell type and time point are not known. The CDR3 loop is CASSKTTGELFF. CDR3 DNA sequence: TGTGCCAGCAGTAAAACCACCGGGGAGCTGTTTTTT.